This TCR beta chain was profiled in a study of vaccination effects on CD4 cells after COVID-19. Study-wide findings and caveats: Among infection- and vaccine-induced clones, marked clonal contraction occurred late after vaccination.

With 5 bases removed from V and 10 bases from J, the gap between germline ends came to 15 bases. The CDR3 extends over 14 amino acids. Germline V gene data show CDR1 as MGHDK and CDR2 as SYGVNS. Under the ViraFEST assay, PBMC were stimulated with viral peptide pools so that antigen-specific CD4+ T cells expanded. Sequencing was performed afterwards. Culture lasted about 10 days before CD4+ T cell isolation. Absence of prior SARS-CoV-2 infection characterized the vaccine recipients, who showed negative nucleocapsid antibodies. Each well held 1.5 million to 2.5 million PBMC cultured with around 10 ug/ml peptides and about 10 IU/ml IL-2. Produced via immunoSEQ multiplex PCR; TCRdb's table is partial and in-frame only. The repertoire holds 25,000 or so clones, with around 75% as singletons. This clone was seen only once. Its antigen is unknown.

This clonotype originated in a human donor who received a COVID-19 vaccine. The sample consisted of CD4+ T cells from PBMCs cultured with HCoV-NL63 spike peptides, taken before COVID-19 vaccination. V is TRBV25-1 and J is TRBJ1-6; maybe TRBD1 (5 bases). The CDR3: CASSPWTINSPLHF. The CDR3 nucleotides are TGTGCCAGCAGTCCCTGGACAATCAACTCACCCCTCCACTTT.